A selection of T cell receptor beta chains follows, all from one sample in a study of blood T cells in healthy people across ages. TCRdb reprocessed the 5' RACE reads via MiXCR and lists one record per CDR3 protein. In the table there are under 1 million distinct CDR3 sequences, under 45% of which are singletons. Sample: blood. The receptors come from a man aged 55 to 69 in good health. CDR3s leave out the opening cysteine and the closing phenylalanine or tryptophan. The D gene is left open where the match is weak.

v_gene	d_gene	j_gene	len	CDR3aa
TRBV5-6	-	TRBJ2-1	15	ASSYQYRGMSDNEQF
TRBV5-1	TRBD1	TRBJ2-1	14	ASRLGQGANYNEQF
TRBV24-1	-	TRBJ2-5	10	ATSDRRGTQY
TRBV7-2	TRBD1	TRBJ2-5	13	ASSQGQGLVETQY
TRBV7-9	TRBD1	TRBJ2-7	14	ASSLGQGRTYYEQY
TRBV6-1	-	TRBJ2-7	11	ASGEGGTYEQY
TRBV9	TRBD2	TRBJ2-3	14	ASSAQTGGVTDTQY
TRBV6-6	-	TRBJ2-3	15	ASSYSKLQGRTDTQY
TRBV11-3	-	TRBJ1-1	13	ASSLVGGPMTEAF
TRBV6-5	TRBD1	TRBJ1-4	15	ASSYNYRQGPNEKLF
TRBV7-9	-	TRBJ1-1	11	ASRQIREREAF
TRBV20-1	TRBD1	TRBJ2-2	13	SASAGTGNTGELF
TRBV30	-	TRBJ2-7	14	AWSVQRALSSYEQY
TRBV5-6	-	TRBJ1-2	11	ASSWGTEAGYT
TRBV5-1	-	TRBJ1-1	12	ASSPGGGQTEAF
TRBV14	-	TRBJ2-3	10	ASSTSVASKY
TRBV27	-	TRBJ2-5	18	ASSPTPRAQLRTNGETQY
TRBV7-3	TRBD2	TRBJ2-3	13	ASSPVPSGTDTQY
TRBV30	TRBD2	TRBJ2-5	12	AWVLAGKQETQY
TRBV11-3	TRBD1	TRBJ2-3	15	ASSLRGDRAAADTQY
TRBV3-1	-	TRBJ2-3	12	ASSHGTGTDTQY
TRBV12-3/TRBV12-4	TRBD2	TRBJ2-1	13	ASRIAGASSNEQF
TRBV29-1	TRBD1	TRBJ1-2	11	SGGQASNYGYI
TRBV2	-	TRBJ1-3	11	ASCREGGNTIY
TRBV29-1	-	TRBJ2-3	13	SGRTVPSSTDTQY
TRBV20-1	TRBD1	TRBJ2-6	14	SADRGAFSGANVLT
TRBV5-1	-	TRBJ1-2	11	ASSMDSTYGYT
TRBV2	-	TRBJ2-7	10	ASSAGPYEQY
TRBV12-3/TRBV12-4	TRBD1	TRBJ2-7	14	ASSYRKDRKGNEQY
TRBV29-1	-	TRBJ1-2	12	SVVRGSSSYGYT
TRBV6-2/TRBV6-3	TRBD1	TRBJ2-7	13	ASTSRTGGIYEQY
TRBV3-1	TRBD2	TRBJ2-1	16	ASSRMDLLAGVSNEQF
TRBV5-8	TRBD2	TRBJ2-1	17	ASRATPGLAGGPANEQF
TRBV6-5	TRBD1	TRBJ2-3	15	ASSYWDGGQQVDTQY
TRBV3-1	TRBD1	TRBJ2-1	16	ASSQELGGQGAYNEQF
TRBV20-1	-	TRBJ2-7	11	SARQLSSYEQY
TRBV5-1	-	TRBJ1-2	10	ASTEAGYGYT